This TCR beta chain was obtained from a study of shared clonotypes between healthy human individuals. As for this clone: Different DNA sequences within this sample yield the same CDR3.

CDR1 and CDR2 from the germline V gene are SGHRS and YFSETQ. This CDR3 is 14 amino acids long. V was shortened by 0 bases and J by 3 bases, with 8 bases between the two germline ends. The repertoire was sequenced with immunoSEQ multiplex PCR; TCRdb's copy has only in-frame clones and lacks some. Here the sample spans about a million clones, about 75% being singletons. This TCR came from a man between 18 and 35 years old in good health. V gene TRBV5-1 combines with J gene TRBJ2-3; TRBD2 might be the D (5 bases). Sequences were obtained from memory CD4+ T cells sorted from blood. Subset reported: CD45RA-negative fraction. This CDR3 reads CASSLDPGTDTQYF. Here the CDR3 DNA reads TGCGCCAGCAGCTTGGATCCGGGGACAGATACGCAGTATTTT.